The rows below give T cell receptor beta chains drawn from one sample of a study of glioma-infiltrating T cells after dendritic cell vaccination. Here immunoSEQ multiplex PCR was the method, and the copy in TCRdb shows in-frame clones only, minus some. Seen here are more than 55,000 clones, more than 75% observed once, and the top ten hold around 8.5%. The material was blood, obtained after dendritic cell vaccination. The receptors were sampled from a human donor with glioblastoma. Both conserved end residues are part of each CDR3. Each record gives: CDR3 DNA, CDR3 protein, clone size, V gene, D gene, J gene. The D gene is left open where the match is weak. The listing skips clone size in some rows; elsewhere it reads once, few, many or a size class.

CDR3nt: TGCGCCAGCAGCCCTGGTGCTAGCGGGGGGACCTACAATGAGCAGTTCTTC; CDR3aa: CASSPGASGGTYNEQFF; abundance: -; v_gene: TRBV4-1; d_gene: TRBD2; j_gene: TRBJ2-1
CDR3nt: TGCGCCAGCAGCCAAGAAGGTCTCCCGGGGACTGAAGCTTTCTTT; CDR3aa: CASSQEGLPGTEAFF; abundance: -; v_gene: TRBV4-1; d_gene: -; j_gene: TRBJ1-1
CDR3nt: TGTGCCAGCAGAACGTTAACAGAGAACTATGGCTACACCTTC; CDR3aa: CASRTLTENYGYTF; abundance: -; v_gene: TRBV6-5; d_gene: -; j_gene: TRBJ1-2
CDR3nt: TGTGCCAGCAGCGTAGTGGCGGGGGGAATATACAATGAGCAGTTCTTC; CDR3aa: CASSVVAGGIYNEQFF; abundance: -; v_gene: TRBV9; d_gene: TRBD2; j_gene: TRBJ2-1
CDR3nt: TGTGCCAGCAGTCCCCTGGCCTGGGAACAGGAGTCGGAAGAGACCCAGTACTTC; CDR3aa: CASSPLAWEQESEETQYF; abundance: -; v_gene: TRBV11-3; d_gene: -; j_gene: TRBJ2-5
CDR3nt: TGTGCCAGCAGCGGAAGGGGTTTAACTGAAGCTTTCTTT; CDR3aa: CASSGRGLTEAFF; abundance: -; v_gene: TRBV9; d_gene: -; j_gene: TRBJ1-1
CDR3nt: TGTGCCAGCAGCTTAGCACAGACACCCTTTATTGGTGAAGCTTTCTTT; CDR3aa: CASSLAQTPFIGEAFF; abundance: -; v_gene: TRBV11-3; d_gene: -; j_gene: TRBJ1-1
CDR3nt: TGTGCCAGCAGTTTCGAGTACGAAGCCTACGAGCAGTACTTC; CDR3aa: CASSFEYEAYEQYF; abundance: -; v_gene: TRBV28; d_gene: -; j_gene: TRBJ2-7
CDR3nt: TGTGCCAGCAGCTACGGGACAGGAGTAGGCAATGAGCAGTTCTTC; CDR3aa: CASSYGTGVGNEQFF; abundance: -; v_gene: TRBV11-2; d_gene: TRBD1; j_gene: TRBJ2-1
CDR3nt: TGTGCCAGCAGCCAGGGGTTGGGCACAGATACGCAGTATTTT; CDR3aa: CASSQGLGTDTQYF; abundance: -; v_gene: TRBV11-3; d_gene: -; j_gene: TRBJ2-3
CDR3nt: TGCGCCAGCAGCCAAGCCTATCGTGGCGGGGGCGGGGGTAACTATGGCTACACCTTC; CDR3aa: CASSQAYRGGGGGNYGYTF; abundance: -; v_gene: TRBV4-3; d_gene: -; j_gene: TRBJ1-2
CDR3nt: TGTGCCAGCTCACCAGCAGATCTTGAAAAACTGTTTTTT; CDR3aa: CASSPADLEKLFF; abundance: -; v_gene: TRBV18; d_gene: -; j_gene: TRBJ1-4
CDR3nt: TGTGCCAGCAGCACCCCCGGGACTAGGAGCCCCTACGAGCAGTACTTC; CDR3aa: CASSTPGTRSPYEQYF; abundance: -; v_gene: TRBV13; d_gene: TRBD2; j_gene: TRBJ2-7
CDR3nt: TGCGCCAGCAGCCCGAAGACTAGCGGAGAGACCCAGTACTTC; CDR3aa: CASSPKTSGETQYF; abundance: once; v_gene: TRBV4-3; d_gene: TRBD2; j_gene: TRBJ2-5
CDR3nt: TGTGCCAGCAGTTTAGACAGGGGAGGCTCCTACGAGCAGTACTTC; CDR3aa: CASSLDRGGSYEQYF; abundance: -; v_gene: TRBV28; d_gene: TRBD1; j_gene: TRBJ2-7
CDR3nt: TGCGCCAGCTCAGCCCCAGGGGGACAGCGAATTAGCACAGATACGCAGTATTTT; CDR3aa: CASSAPGGQRISTDTQYF; abundance: -; v_gene: TRBV5-1; d_gene: TRBD1; j_gene: TRBJ2-3
CDR3nt: TGTGCCAGCAGCTTGGGTTTCGGGGGGGCCGGGTACGAGCAGTACTTC; CDR3aa: CASSLGFGGAGYEQYF; abundance: -; v_gene: TRBV5-6; d_gene: TRBD2; j_gene: TRBJ2-7
CDR3nt: TGTGCCAGCAGTCAACCCGGGACACCCAGCACTGAAGCTTTCTTT; CDR3aa: CASSQPGTPSTEAFF; abundance: -; v_gene: TRBV6-5; d_gene: -; j_gene: TRBJ1-1
CDR3nt: TGTGCCAGCAGCTCCGGGACTTCAGATACGCAGTATTTT; CDR3aa: CASSSGTSDTQYF; abundance: -; v_gene: TRBV7-3; d_gene: -; j_gene: TRBJ2-3
CDR3nt: TGTGCCATACCCAGGGAGACCCAGTACTTC; CDR3aa: CAIPRETQYF; abundance: -; v_gene: TRBV9; d_gene: -; j_gene: TRBJ2-5
CDR3nt: TGTGCCAGCGGGCAGCCCAGAAACTATGGCTACACCTTC; CDR3aa: CASGQPRNYGYTF; abundance: -; v_gene: TRBV6-6; d_gene: -; j_gene: TRBJ1-2
CDR3nt: TGTGCCAGCAGCTTAGGGGCAGGGGATCTTAATTCACCCCTCCACTTT; CDR3aa: CASSLGAGDLNSPLHF; abundance: -; v_gene: TRBV7-6; d_gene: -; j_gene: TRBJ1-6
CDR3nt: TGTGCCAGCTCACTGACTAGCGGGGCCTCCTACGAGCAGTACTTC; CDR3aa: CASSLTSGASYEQYF; abundance: -; v_gene: TRBV18; d_gene: TRBD2; j_gene: TRBJ2-7
CDR3nt: TGTGCCAGCAGCTTAGAACAATTCGGGAAGCACGCGCAAGAGACCCAGTACTTC; CDR3aa: CASSLEQFGKHAQETQYF; abundance: once; v_gene: TRBV11-3; d_gene: -; j_gene: TRBJ2-5
CDR3nt: TGTGCCAGCAGGTGGGAGGGTACTGAAGCTTTCTTT; CDR3aa: CASRWEGTEAFF; abundance: -; v_gene: TRBV2; d_gene: -; j_gene: TRBJ1-1
CDR3nt: TGTGCCAGCAGCCCCGGGGTGCGCGGCCCAACGAATTCACCCCTCCACTTT; CDR3aa: CASSPGVRGPTNSPLHF; abundance: once; v_gene: TRBV7-8; d_gene: -; j_gene: TRBJ1-6
CDR3nt: TGTGCCATCAGGGGGGACAGCTCTGGAAACACCATATATTTT; CDR3aa: CAIRGDSSGNTIYF; abundance: once; v_gene: TRBV10-3; d_gene: TRBD1; j_gene: TRBJ1-3
CDR3nt: TGTGCCAGCAGCCTGACAGGGGTGAACACTGAAGCTTTCTTT; CDR3aa: CASSLTGVNTEAFF; abundance: -; v_gene: TRBV2; d_gene: TRBD1; j_gene: TRBJ1-1
CDR3nt: TGTGCCAGCAGCTTTTCCAGCTCCTACGAGCAGTACTTC; CDR3aa: CASSFSSSYEQYF; abundance: -; v_gene: TRBV11-3; d_gene: -; j_gene: TRBJ2-7
CDR3nt: TGTGCCAGCAGTGGACTAGCGGGTGACTACGAGCAGTACTTC; CDR3aa: CASSGLAGDYEQYF; abundance: -; v_gene: TRBV6-6; d_gene: TRBD2; j_gene: TRBJ2-7
CDR3nt: TGTGCCAGCACAACAGGGGTGAACACTGAAGCTTTCTTT; CDR3aa: CASTTGVNTEAFF; abundance: -; v_gene: TRBV5-4; d_gene: TRBD1; j_gene: TRBJ1-1
CDR3nt: TGTGCCAGCAGCCCTCAGGGGGGAAGCGATGGCTACACCTTC; CDR3aa: CASSPQGGSDGYTF; abundance: -; v_gene: TRBV6-5; d_gene: TRBD1; j_gene: TRBJ1-2
CDR3nt: TGTGCCAGCAGCCAAGAGCGGGGAGAGCAGTACTTC; CDR3aa: CASSQERGEQYF; abundance: -; v_gene: TRBV13; d_gene: TRBD2; j_gene: TRBJ2-7